What follows describes a single T cell receptor (beta chain). The entry originates in a study of blood T cell repertoires in COVID-19. Enrollees, about 18 to 90 years old, lived in around 23 US areas. The protocol was immunoSEQ multiplex PCR, while the TCRdb copy is restricted to in-frame clones and leaves out a portion. The table lists approximately 300,000 clones, roughly 86% of them singletons. Germline CDR1 and CDR2: SGHDT and YYEEEE. V gave up 1 base and J gave up 3 bases, with 11 bases separating them. CDR3 size: 15 residues. The clonotype was recovered from a woman aged 18-30 years who had recovered from COVID-19. The sequencing input was PBMCs or T cells enriched from blood (not recorded which). The chain links TRBV5-6 to TRBJ1-5, with D maybe TRBD1 (5 bases). In DNA form, the CDR3 reads TGTGCCAGCAGCTTGAGGGGTATGTACAATCAGCCCCAGCATTTT. Its translation: CASSLRGMYNQPQHF.